The 25 T cell receptor beta chains given below trace back to one sample, sequenced in a study of spatial heterogeneity in lung cancer. TCRdb itself ran the 5' RACE reads through MiXCR, one entry per CDR3 protein. The data hold 4,500 to 5,500 distinct CDR3 sequences, with around a third observed a single time. Time point of the sample: sample taken at primary tumor resection. Sequencing of whole RNA from tumor, nontumor lung or frozen PBMC involved no sorting. The sample was PBMCs, taken at surgery. Receptors originate from a female donor with early-stage non-small cell lung cancer.

As to this clonotype: This beta chain came through as a stray read in a library set up for alpha chains, and its size says little. The chain is built from TRBV29-1 and TRBJ2-1; D is possibly TRBD1 (6 bases). CDR3 length: 12 amino acids. Trimming took off 4 bases at V and 5 bases at J, with 9 bases between the two ends. Germline assignment: CDR1 SQVTM and CDR2 ANQGSEA. CDR3 in DNA: TGCAGCGTTGGGGACATTGACAATGAGCAGTTCTTC. Translation: CSVGDIDNEQFF.

Of note for this clonotype: This beta chain slipped into a library made for alpha chains as a stray read, so its size is not meaningful. The rearrangement uses TRBV28 and TRBJ2-3, with TRBD2 matching 14 bases. The germline V gene encodes CDR1 MDHEN and CDR2 SYDVKM. The V gene end was trimmed by 6 bases and the J gene end by 6 bases; junction bases not matched to a gene: 8. CDR3 length: 16 residues. CDR3 loop: CASSPTSGGAWDTQYF. CDR3 DNA sequence: TGTGCCAGCAGCCCGACTAGCGGGGGGGCCTGGGATACGCAGTATTTT.

This clonotype was seen a handful of times. A library made for alpha chains picked up this beta chain off target, so its size means little. The chain has TRBV20-1 and TRBJ2-7; D gene ambiguous. This CDR3 spans 12 amino acids. Germline values: CDR1 DFQATT, CDR2 SNEGSKA (reference sequence). Trimming removed 5 bases at V and 6 bases at J, with 14 bases between. The CDR3 DNA follows: TGCAGTGCTCCCCTCCGGTATTCCGAGCAGTACTTC. This encodes CSAPLRYSEQYF.

Points on this clonotype: This beta chain is off target for a library built for alpha chains, so its abundance means little. This chain uses TRBV5-1 with TRBJ2-1; D uncertain. The germline CDR1 and CDR2 sequences are SGHRS and YFSETQ. Trimming cost V 2 bases and J 1 base, with 7 bases left between them. CDR3 size: 14 residues. The CDR3 sequence: CASSFDSSYNEQFF. The DNA of the CDR3 is TGCGCCAGCAGCTTTGACTCGTCCTACAATGAGCAGTTCTTC.

To note about this clonotype: This beta chain was picked up by a library intended for alpha chains and is off target, so its count carries little meaning. The CDR3 is CASSLEIGPEQYF. The CDR3 bases are TGCGCCAGCAGCTTGGAAATAGGGCCCGAGCAGTACTTC. The chain combines TRBV5-1 with TRBJ2-7; D gene ambiguous. V was clipped by 0 bases and J by 6 bases, with 10 bases between them. The CDR3 spans 13 residues. Per the germline V gene, CDR1 is SGHRS and CDR2 is YFSETQ.

In its sample, this clonotype was seen a few times. A library prepared for alpha chains yielded this beta chain as an off-target read; its size is of little meaning. The chain combines TRBV6-5 with TRBJ2-1; possibly TRBD1 for D (6 bases). The V gene's germline CDR1 is MNHEY and CDR2 SVGAGI. The CDR3 covers 14 residues. V was trimmed by 7 bases and J by 6 bases, leaving 16 bases between them. CDR3 in amino acids: CASKVRQVGNEQFF. The CDR3 DNA reads as TGTGCCAGCAAGGTACGACAGGTCGGCAATGAGCAGTTCTTC.

With respect to this clonotype: Because the library targeted alpha chains, this beta chain is an off-target read whose size means little. This chain uses TRBV6-2 or TRBV6-3 with TRBJ2-7; D ambiguous. The CDR3 is 12 residues long. V lost 5 bases, J lost 8 bases, and 13 bases lay in between. Germline V gives CDR1 MNHEY, CDR2 SVGEGT. CDR3 bases: TGTGCCAGCAGTCGCAATATCATCCAGCAGTACTTC. This codes for CASSRNIIQQYF.

This clonotype was detected only a few times. Since it is a stray read in a library aimed at alpha chains, this beta chain has a size that is not meaningful. The chain joins TRBV5-1 to TRBJ2-5; D remains ambiguous. Germline-derived CDR1 and CDR2 are SGHRS and YFSETQ. V dropped 4 bases and J dropped 5 bases, with 12 bases sitting between them. The CDR3 covers 13 residues. The CDR3 sequence: CASSPGPRETQYF. CDR3 DNA sequence: TGCGCCAGCAGCCCTGGACCTCGGGAGACCCAGTACTTC.

To note about this clonotype: This beta chain came through as a stray read in a library set up for alpha chains, and its size says little. CDR3 nucleotide sequence: TGTGCCAGCAGCCAAGACTCCGGGGTCCAAGAGACCCAGTACTTC. It yields the protein CASSQDSGVQETQYF. The J gene is TRBJ2-5, the V gene TRBV14; possibly TRBD2 for D (5 bases). Germline V gives CDR1 SGHDN, CDR2 FVKESK. Trimming cost V 0 bases and J 1 base, with 9 bases left between them. The CDR3 runs to 15 residues. Complete variable domain (other parts from reference TRBV14 and TRBJ2-5): EAGVTQFPSHSVIEKGQTVTLRCDPISGHDNLYWYRRVMGKEIKFLLHFVKESKQDESGMPNNRFLAERTGGTYSTLKVQPAELEDSGVYFCASSQDSGVQETQYFGPGTRLLVL.

A word on this clonotype: The library was built for alpha chains, so this beta chain is an off-target read and its size means little. This sequence joins TRBV11-2 and TRBJ2-1; TRBD1 matches at 8 bases. CDR3 length equals 15 residues. Looked up from germline, CDR1 is SGHAT and CDR2 is FQNNGV. Trimming at V came to 4 bases and at J to 4 bases, leaving 6 bases not matched to a gene. CDR3 sequence (DNA): TGTGCCAGCAGCTATACAGGGGGACAATACAATGAGCAGTTCTTC. This sequence encodes CASSYTGGQYNEQFF.

Only a few counts were recorded for this clonotype. A library made for alpha chains picked up this beta chain off target, so its size means little. This sequence joins TRBV6-1 and TRBJ2-7; perhaps TRBD1 as D (6 bases). The length of the CDR3 is 14 residues. CDR1 is MNHNS, CDR2 SASEGT, per germline. V was cut by 4 bases and J by 5 bases, with 15 bases left in between. The DNA of the CDR3 is TGTGCCAGCAGTGGACAGGTCTCGGAAAACGAGCAGTACTTC. It specifies CASSGQVSENEQYF.

As for this clonotype: This beta chain is an off-target read within a library intended for alpha chains, so its frequency means little. The genes are TRBV15 and TRBJ2-3, with 7 bases aligning to TRBD2. Germline values: CDR1 LNHNV, CDR2 YYDKDF (reference sequence). The CDR3 consists of 12 residues. Trimming removed 8 bases from V and 3 bases from J; junction bases left unmatched: 2. As DNA, the CDR3 is TGTGCCACCTCCGGGGGGACAGATACGCAGTATTTT. Translated, it gives CATSGGTDTQYF.

Of note for this clonotype: This beta chain was picked up by a library intended for alpha chains and is off target, so its count carries little meaning. This sequence joins TRBV5-4 and TRBJ2-1, with 11 bases fitting TRBD2. CDR3 length equals 14 residues. Germline V gene data show CDR1 as SGHNT and CDR2 as YYREEE (reference sequence). Trimming at V came to 5 bases and at J to 4 bases, leaving 2 bases not matched to a gene. The CDR3 spells CASRTSGEYNEQFF. As DNA, the CDR3 is TGTGCCAGCAGGACTAGCGGGGAATACAATGAGCAGTTCTTC.

A few counts support this clonotype. Since it is a stray read in a library aimed at alpha chains, this beta chain has a size that is not meaningful. V usage is TRBV3-1 and J usage is TRBJ2-1, with TRBD2 matching over 12 bases. The J segment lost 5 bases and the V segment lost 4 bases, leaving 3 bases of the junction unmatched. CDR3 length: 15 amino acids. In germline, CDR1 is LGHDT, CDR2 YNNKEL (reference sequence). In nucleotides, the CDR3 is TGTGCCAGCAGCCCCCGACTAGCGGGGGACAATGAGCAGTTCTTC. Encoded protein: CASSPRLAGDNEQFF.

This clonotype came up a few times. This beta chain is a stray read from a library made for alpha chains; its abundance is not meaningful. The chain joins TRBV11-2 to TRBJ2-5; the match to TRBD1 covers 8 bases. The CDR3 contains 14 residues. CDR1 is SGHAT, CDR2 FQNNGV, per germline. Losses at the gene ends were 3 bases for V and 4 bases for J; bases not matched to a gene: 4. CDR3 in DNA: TGTGCCAGCAGCTTCCTTACAGGGGGAGAGACCCAGTACTTC. Its translation is CASSFLTGGETQYF.

This clonotype was observed a handful of times. A library prepared for alpha chains yielded this beta chain as an off-target read; its size is of little meaning. This chain links TRBV5-1 with TRBJ2-3; D is undetermined. The CDR3 extends over 13 amino acids. V lost 4 bases to trimming and J lost 1 base, with 7 bases between them. The V gene's germline CDR1 is SGHRS and CDR2 YFSETQ. The CDR3: CASSLSGTDTQYF. In DNA, the CDR3 is TGCGCCAGCAGCCTAAGCGGCACAGATACGCAGTATTTT.

The sample holds a few counts of this clonotype. This beta chain slipped into a library made for alpha chains as a stray read, so its size is not meaningful. This rearrangement joins TRBV5-1 to TRBJ2-5; 7 nucleotides align to TRBD2. The CDR3 extends over 15 amino acids. Germline CDR1 is SGHRS and CDR2 is YFSETQ. Germline trimming cut 0 bases from V and 5 bases from J; bases unmatched to any gene: 7. CDR3 loop: CASSLDGGSGETQYF. DNA of the CDR3: TGCGCCAGCAGCTTGGACGGGGGTAGCGGGGAGACCCAGTACTTC.

A word on this clonotype: Because this beta chain is a stray read in a library intended to capture alpha chains, its abundance should not be given much weight. The chain combines TRBV2 with TRBJ1-2; D is unresolved. V was cut by 5 bases and J by 3 bases, with 13 bases left in between. The CDR3 is 14 residues long. The V gene's germline CDR1 is SNHLY and CDR2 FYNNEI. The DNA of the CDR3 is TGTGCCAGCAGTCCCTCGGACGGGGACTATGGCTACACCTTC. It translates to CASSPSDGDYGYTF.

As to this clonotype: Since it is a stray read in a library aimed at alpha chains, this beta chain has a size that is not meaningful. V usage is TRBV15 and J usage is TRBJ2-7; 7 bases line up with TRBD1. The CDR3 sequence is 15 residues long. Trimming at V came to 5 bases and at J to 3 bases, leaving 10 bases not matched to a gene. Germline-derived CDR1 and CDR2 are LNHNV and YYDKDF (reference sequence). CDR3 residues: CATSLAGTVFYEQYF. CDR3 coding DNA: TGTGCCACCAGCTTAGCCGGGACAGTGTTCTACGAGCAGTACTTC.

In regard to this clonotype: Because the library targeted alpha chains, this beta chain is an off-target read whose size means little. The CDR3 spells CSVRDRVGDTQYF. The CDR3 nucleotides are TGCAGTGTTCGGGACAGGGTAGGAGATACGCAGTATTTT. The V and J genes are TRBV20-1 and TRBJ2-3; 9 bases are shared with TRBD1. Germline assignment: CDR1 DFQATT and CDR2 SNEGSKA (reference sequence). The CDR3 covers 13 residues. The V and J ends lost 7 bases and 5 bases, in that order; junction bases with no gene match: 7.

Of note for this clonotype: Because this beta chain is a stray read in a library intended to capture alpha chains, its abundance should not be given much weight. The chain carries TRBV24-1 and TRBJ2-5; no clear D gene. This CDR3 spans 13 amino acids. CDR1 KGHDR and CDR2 SFDVKD come from the germline V gene. V was shortened by 5 bases and J by 5 bases, with 11 bases between the two germline ends. CDR3 residues: CATSARRPETQYF. In nucleotides, the CDR3 is TGTGCCACCAGTGCTAGACGGCCCGAGACCCAGTACTTC.

Turning to this clonotype: Found in a library prepared for alpha chains, this beta chain is an off-target read, and its abundance has little meaning. This chain uses TRBV7-8 with TRBJ2-5, with D hard to call. CDR1 SGHVS and CDR2 FQNEAQ come from the germline V gene. This CDR3 comprises 11 residues. Deletions cut 0 bases from V and 7 bases from J, with 3 bases between. This CDR3 reads CASSLAVTQYF. CDR3 DNA: TGTGCCAGCAGCTTAGCAGTGACCCAGTACTTC.

Concerning this clonotype: For a library built for alpha chains, this beta chain is a stray read; little rests on its size. The chain has TRBV12-3 or TRBV12-4 and TRBJ2-5; D remains unclear. The CDR3 totals 13 residues. Trimming took off 6 bases at V and 4 bases at J, with 12 bases between the two ends. The CDR3 sequence: CASRSTFRETQYF. As DNA, the CDR3 is TGTGCCAGCAGAAGTACGTTTCGAGAGACCCAGTACTTC.

The table lists this clonotype with a count of one. This beta chain represents an off-target read in a library built for alpha chains; its size is of limited meaning. V is TRBV9 and J is TRBJ2-7; D assignment may be TRBD1 or TRBD2 (5 bases each). Germline V lookup: CDR1 SGDLS, CDR2 YYNGEE. CDR3 length: 15 amino acids. V lost 3 bases and J lost 3, with 16 bases in between. The CDR3 loop reads CASSGGPTVNYEQYF. CDR3 sequence (DNA): TGTGCCAGCAGCGGGGGACCGACAGTAAACTACGAGCAGTACTTC.

This clonotype occurred a few times. A library prepared for alpha chains yielded this beta chain as an off-target read; its size is of little meaning. The rearrangement joins TRBV20-1 to TRBJ2-3; D unclear. Germline CDR1 DFQATT, CDR2 SNEGSKA (reference sequence). The V gene lost 3 bases and the J gene lost 2 bases, with 9 bases spanning the gap. The CDR3 covers 13 residues. CDR3 nucleotides: TGCAGTGCTAGGACCGACCCCACAGATACGCAGTATTTT. Amino acids: CSARTDPTDTQYF.